Below are 28 T cell receptor beta chains sequenced from a single sample in a study of blood T cells in healthy people across ages. Alongside a J-beta primer mix, a sample-barcoded 5' primer served in a second PCR lasting roughly 7 to 12 cycles. Via MiXCR, TCRdb re-called the 5' RACE reads, giving one row per CDR3 protein. The sample holds over 1,300,000 distinct CDR3 sequences, roughly 60% seen once. Sequencing used blood. Source of these receptors: a man younger than 35 in good health.

This clonotype was observed a handful of times. The chain employs TRBV29-1 and TRBJ2-1; D gene unclear. Germline values: CDR1 SQVTM, CDR2 ANQGSEA. The CDR3 covers 15 residues. Deletions cut 1 base from V and 0 bases from J, with 10 bases between. In DNA form, the CDR3 reads TGCAGCGTTGAAGTTACTGGAAGCTCCTACAATGAGCAGTTCTTC. It codes for CSVEVTGSSYNEQFF.

The chain combines TRBV5-1 with TRBJ2-7; unclear D gene. Germline V gene sequence: CDR1 SGHRS, CDR2 YFSETQ. CDR3 length: 15 amino acids. V lost 1 base and J lost 0, with 11 bases in between. CDR3 nucleotide sequence: TGCGCCAGCAGCTTGTGCCAGGCCTTCTCCTACGAGCAGTACTTC. Amino acid sequence: CASSLCQAFSYEQYF. Full variable domain (outside the CDR3, taken from reference TRBV5-1 and TRBJ2-7): KAGVTQTPRYLIKTRGQQVTLSCSPISGHRSVSWYQQTPGQGLQFLFEYFSETQRNKGNFPGRFSGRQFSNSRSEMNVSTLELGDSALYLCASSLCQAFSYEQYFGPGTRLTVT.

The V call is TRBV4-2, the J call TRBJ2-6; perhaps TRBD1 as D (6 bases). Germline CDR1 is LGHNA and CDR2 is YNFKEQ. Deletions cut 4 bases from V and 3 bases from J, with 16 bases between. The CDR3 extends over 17 amino acids. This chain's CDR3 is CASSPQPNRVGANVLTF. DNA for the CDR3: TGTGCCAGCAGCCCCCAACCCAACAGGGTTGGGGCCAACGTCCTGACTTTC.

The V call is TRBV4-2, the J call TRBJ2-1, with unresolved D. Germline-derived CDR1 and CDR2 are LGHNA and YNFKEQ. The length of the CDR3 is 14 residues. The ends were cut back, 5 bases at V and 5 bases at J, with 13 bases in the middle. In DNA, the CDR3 is TGTGCCAGCAGCTTCCGGGCCTTTAACAATGAGCAGTTCTTC. Encoded protein: CASSFRAFNNEQFF.

The V and J genes are TRBV20-1 and TRBJ2-3, with D perhaps matching TRBD1 (5 bases). The V gene lost 4 bases and the J gene lost 0 bases, with 14 bases spanning the gap. CDR1 is DFQATT and CDR2 is SNEGSKA in the germline V gene (reference sequence). The CDR3 runs to 15 residues. DNA of the CDR3: TGCAGTGCTACAGACAGAGCAACAAGCACAGATACGCAGTATTTT. Protein sequence: CSATDRATSTDTQYF.

This sequence joins TRBV30 and TRBJ2-7; D call uncertain. This CDR3 is built from 13 residues. V lost 0 bases and J lost 2, with 8 bases in between. The germline CDR1 and CDR2 sequences are GTSNPN and SVGIG (reference sequence). The CDR3 reads CAWSVGFTYEQYF. Here the CDR3 DNA reads TGTGCCTGGAGTGTAGGATTCACCTACGAGCAGTACTTC.

This clonotype has a handful of counts. The V and J genes are TRBV6-1 and TRBJ2-7; 11 positions agree with TRBD2. The V segment lost 2 bases and the J segment 5 bases; nucleotides outside the gene matches: 5. CDR3 length: 15 residues. In germline, CDR1 is MNHNS, CDR2 SASEGT. The CDR3 DNA sequence: TGTGCCAGCAGTGAAACTAGCGGGAGTTCCCACGAGCAGTACTTC. Translating gives CASSETSGSSHEQYF.

This chain connects TRBV29-1 to TRBJ2-1; TRBD1 aligns across 11 bases. V was clipped by 7 bases and J by 5 bases; unmatched bases: 7. CDR3 length: 14 amino acids. Germline V gene lookup returns CDR1 SQVTM and CDR2 ANQGSEA. CDR3 residues: CSGDPGQGDNEQFF. The DNA of the CDR3 is TGCAGCGGGGATCCGGGACAGGGGGACAATGAGCAGTTCTTC.

The sample holds a few counts of this clonotype. The chain recombines TRBV20-1 with TRBJ2-3; no clear D gene. Germline values: CDR1 DFQATT, CDR2 SNEGSKA (reference sequence). V lost 0 bases to trimming and J lost 4 bases, with 20 bases between them. The CDR3 has 17 amino acids. Here the CDR3 DNA reads TGCAGTGCTAGAGATTTTTCGCTAGATTTATTGTCAGATACGCAGTATTTT. As protein: CSARDFSLDLLSDTQYF.

The chain recombines TRBV30 with TRBJ2-7; a possible D gene is TRBD2 (6 bases). The CDR3 sequence is 12 residues long. The germline V and J ends were trimmed by 5 bases and 7 bases, with 15 bases remaining between them. In germline, CDR1 is GTSNPN, CDR2 SVGIG (reference sequence). The CDR3 region is CAWGPSGGEQYF. The CDR3 coding sequence is TGTGCCTGGGGGCCAAGTGGGGGGGAGCAGTACTTC.

This clonotype appeared a single time. This chain uses TRBV7-9 with TRBJ2-5; D unresolved. TRBJ2-7 matches the DNA end more closely, so the J call is doubtful. This CDR3 is built from 14 residues. The V gene's germline CDR1 is SEHNR and CDR2 FQNEAQ (reference sequence). The CDR3: CASSLGSVVYEQYF. The CDR3 DNA is TGTGCCAGCAGCTTAGGCTCAGTTGTCTACGAGCAGTACTTC.

DNA for the CDR3: TGTGCCAGCAGCCAAGATCCGGGGGACAGCTATGGCTACACCTTC. It yields the protein CASSQDPGDSYGYTF. This sequence joins TRBV3-1 and TRBJ1-2, with 7 positions matching TRBD1. With 0 bases clipped from V and 4 bases from J, the junction kept 5 bases outside the gene matches. CDR3 size: 15 residues. CDR1 and CDR2 from the germline V gene are LGHDT and YNNKEL (reference sequence).

The V gene is TRBV28, the J gene TRBJ2-5; the D is unclear. Germline values: CDR1 MDHEN, CDR2 SYDVKM. This CDR3 contains 11 residues. The germline V and J ends were trimmed by 2 bases and 11 bases, with 9 bases remaining between them. This CDR3 reads CASSLGKEQYF. CDR3 in DNA: TGTGCCAGCAGTTTAGGGAAGGAGCAGTACTTC.

This chain connects TRBV21-1 to TRBJ2-7; the DNA was not compared with TRBD1, the D call given in the table. TRBV21-1 is annotated as a pseudogene. This CDR3 has 18 residues. The CDR3 loop reads CASSKVGVSGVGNYEQYF. CDR3 nucleotide sequence: TGTGCCAGCAGCAAAGTAGGGGTTTCAGGCGTAGGGAACTACGAGCAGTACTTC.

Notes on this clonotype: One end of the junction is discordant with germline, which a read error may explain. The V and J genes are TRBV5-1 and TRBJ1-6; D is unresolved. The CDR3 is made up of 17 amino acids. In germline, CDR1 is SGHRS, CDR2 YFSETQ. The CDR3 is CASSLVTAGSYNSSLHF. The CDR3 nucleotides read TGCGCCAGCAGCTTGGTTACAGCTGGCTCCTATAATTCATCCCTCCACTTT.

This sequence joins TRBV29-1 and TRBJ2-2; 12 nucleotides agree with TRBD2. V was pared by 2 bases and J by 1 base, with 8 bases of the junction left unmatched. This CDR3 has 18 residues. In germline, CDR1 is SQVTM, CDR2 ANQGSEA. The CDR3 DNA sequence: TGCAGCGTTGAACGGGTCACTAGCGGGGGGTTGAACACCGGGGAGCTGTTTTTT. Translation gives CSVERVTSGGLNTGELFF.

The chain joins TRBV7-2 to TRBJ2-7; tentatively, D is TRBD1 or TRBD2 (5 bases each). The J call could be wrong; TRBJ2-1 is a better fit for the DNA end. CDR3 length: 13 amino acids. From germline, CDR1 is SGHTA and CDR2 FQGNSA. The CDR3 sequence is CASSLGVAYEQFF. The CDR3 DNA follows: TGTGCCAGCAGCTTGGGGGTGGCCTACGAGCAGTTCTTC.

DNA of the CDR3: TGTGCCAGCAGTCAAACCGCACAGGGCCCGCTATTCACAGATACGCAGTATTTT. Translating it yields CASSQTAQGPLFTDTQYF. The genes are TRBV12-3 or TRBV12-4 and TRBJ2-3, with a tentative D call TRBD1 (6 bases). Trimming took off 5 bases at V and 2 bases at J, with 23 bases between the two ends. This CDR3 contains 18 residues.

This sequence joins TRBV4-2 and TRBJ2-4, with TRBD2 matching over 15 bases. The CDR3 contains 17 residues. V shed 1 base and J 8 bases; nucleotides not matched to a gene: 6. Germline assignment: CDR1 LGHNA and CDR2 YNFKEQ. CDR3 protein: CASSQGTSGGARDIQYF. The CDR3 coding sequence is TGTGCCAGCAGCCAAGGGACTAGCGGGGGGGCTCGGGACATTCAGTACTTC.

The table lists this clonotype with a few counts. The chain recombines TRBV28 with TRBJ2-7, with D hard to call. V was shortened by 2 bases and J by 2 bases, with 10 bases between the two germline ends. The CDR3 is made up of 14 amino acids. Germline values: CDR1 MDHEN, CDR2 SYDVKM. CDR3 in DNA: TGTGCCAGCAGTTTAGACGAAATTCCCTACGAGCAGTACTTC. As protein: CASSLDEIPYEQYF. Looking up the rest from reference TRBV28 and TRBJ2-7 gives the full variable domain: DVKVTQSSRYLVKRTGEKVFLECVQDMDHENMFWYRQDPGLGLRLIYFSYDVKMKEKGDIPEGYSVSREKKERFSLILESASTNQTSMYLCASSLDEIPYEQYFGPGTRLTVT.

This clonotype was picked up a small number of times. The rearrangement uses TRBV4-1 and TRBJ2-7, with 8 bases lining up with TRBD1. The J call could be wrong; TRBJ2-5 is a better fit for the DNA end. The CDR3 has 16 amino acids. Germline lookup yields CDR1 MGHRA and CDR2 YSYEKL. CDR3 amino acids: CASSPRTGRFIETQYF. CDR3 sequence (DNA): TGCGCCAGCAGCCCACGGACAGGGAGATTTATTGAGACCCAGTACTTC.

The V call is TRBV12-3 or TRBV12-4, the J call TRBJ2-3; D is ambiguous. This CDR3 comprises 17 residues. With 0 bases removed from V and 0 bases from J, the gap between germline ends came to 13 bases. CDR3 sequence: CASSLAALGASTDTQYF. Written as DNA, the CDR3 is TGTGCCAGCAGTTTAGCGGCGTTAGGAGCCAGCACAGATACGCAGTATTTT.

V gene TRBV10-1 combines with J gene TRBJ2-3; 7 bases agree with TRBD2. With 0 bases clipped from V and 14 bases from J, the junction kept 11 bases outside the gene matches. The V gene's germline CDR1 is WNHNN and CDR2 SYGVQD (reference sequence). CDR3 length: 14 amino acids. CDR3 sequence reads: CASSESTSPSAAYF. The CDR3 DNA is TGCGCCAGCAGTGAGTCGACTAGCCCCTCGGCTGCGTATTTT.

This clonotype was picked up many times. A read error may produce the germline difference seen at one junction end. The chain has TRBV7-2 and TRBJ1-2; D is perhaps TRBD1 (5 bases). CDR1 and CDR2 from the germline V gene are SGHTA and FQGNSA. The CDR3 extends over 13 amino acids. CDR3 nucleotides: TGTGCCAGCAGTTTAGGGGCGGGCTATGGCTACACCTTC. This encodes CASSLGAGYGYTF. The full variable domain, with the rest looked up from reference TRBV7-2 and TRBJ1-2, is GAGVSQSPSNKVTEKGKDVELRCDPISGHTALYWYRQSLGQGLEFLIYFQGNSAPDKSGLPSDRFSAERTGGSVSTLTIQRTQQEDSAVYLCASSLGAGYGYTFGSGTRLTVV.

The rearrangement links TRBV28 to TRBJ1-1; D is ambiguous. The CDR3 has 15 amino acids. V was shortened by 1 base and J by 1 base, with 10 bases between the two germline ends. CDR1 and CDR2 from the germline V gene are MDHEN and SYDVKM. This CDR3 is CASSLLFEANTEAFF. The CDR3 bases are TGTGCCAGCAGTTTATTATTTGAGGCGAACACTGAAGCTTTCTTT. The full variable domain, rest sourced from reference TRBV28 and TRBJ1-1, is DVKVTQSSRYLVKRTGEKVFLECVQDMDHENMFWYRQDPGLGLRLIYFSYDVKMKEKGDIPEGYSVSREKKERFSLILESASTNQTSMYLCASSLLFEANTEAFFGQGTRLTVV.

This clonotype showed up just a few times. This chain connects TRBV20-1 to TRBJ1-6; TRBD1 might be the D (5 bases). Looked up from germline, CDR1 is DFQATT and CDR2 is SNEGSKA (reference sequence). V was cut by 0 bases and J by 4 bases, with 19 bases left in between. The CDR3 extends over 18 amino acids. The CDR3 protein is CSARDSTQTTAYNSPLHF. As DNA, the CDR3 is TGCAGTGCTAGAGATTCGACCCAAACGACAGCGTATAATTCACCCCTCCACTTT.

CDR3 sequence: CSASGIHEQFF. For the CDR3, the DNA is TGCAGTGCTAGCGGTATCCATGAGCAGTTCTTC. This chain links TRBV20-1 with TRBJ2-1, with unresolved D. The germline CDR1 and CDR2 sequences are DFQATT and SNEGSKA (reference sequence). There are 11 residues in the CDR3. V was shortened by 3 bases and J by 8 bases, with 8 bases between the two germline ends.

This clonotype showed up many times. V and J are TRBV5-1 and TRBJ2-4; D not certain. The J call could be wrong; TRBJ2-7 is a better fit for the DNA end. In germline, CDR1 is SGHRS, CDR2 YFSETQ. This CDR3 comprises 12 residues. CDR3 DNA sequence: TGCGCCAGCAGCTTGGTGAGGAACGAGCAGTACTTC. This codes for CASSLVRNEQYF.